A selection of T cell receptor beta chains follows, all from one sample in a study of blood T cell repertoires in COVID-19. TCRdb's copy holds only in-frame clones and misses some; the assay was immunoSEQ multiplex PCR. The data show 150,000 or so clones, roughly 84% seen once. The source material was PBMCs or T cells enriched from blood (not recorded which). The receptors derive from a woman between 50 and 59 years old who had been exposed to COVID-19. The CDR3 runs from the conserved cysteine through the conserved F or W. Each record gives: J gene, V gene, CDR3 protein.

TRBJ2-5 TRBV18 CASSPMDTETQYF
TRBJ1-2 TRBV15 CATSRERAGIGGYTF
TRBJ1-2 TRBV18 CASSPGQDYGYTF
TRBJ1-6 TRBV30 CAWKSQGKGLPLHF
TRBJ1-4 TRBV18 CASSRRTANEKLFF
TRBJ1-6 TRBV29-1 CSVNDGALHF
TRBJ2-7 TRBV3-1/TRBV3-2 CASSQGGYEQYF
TRBJ2-6 TRBV19 CASSPDEGAGANVLTF
TRBJ2-2 TRBV10-1 CASSGRGTGELFF
TRBJ2-7 TRBV9 CASSVGHDLQGIYEQYF
TRBJ2-7 TRBV2 CASSAWTALEYF
TRBJ2-5 TRBV4-2 CASSQESGGVFETQYF
TRBJ2-5 TRBV7-2 CASSLGGGPQETQYF
TRBJ1-2 TRBV2 CASMSRRGYGYTF
TRBJ2-1 TRBV7-3 CASSLSSSYNEQFF
TRBJ2-1 TRBV5-1 CASSSAGTRSTNEQFF
TRBJ2-2 TRBV19 CASTHLRQGGLAGAGELFF
TRBJ2-3 TRBV11-3 CASSVRGSGSTDTQYF
TRBJ1-5 TRBV2 CASGGQTGLWWGSNQPQHF
TRBJ2-1 TRBV5-1 CASSLDSRKPNEQFF
TRBJ2-5 TRBV7-6 CASSLVGGETQYF
TRBJ1-2 TRBV2 CASDRLVSYTF
TRBJ2-7 TRBV12-3/TRBV12-4 CASMSRIYEQYF
TRBJ2-1 TRBV27 CASRERSSYNEQFF
TRBJ1-5 TRBV3-1/TRBV3-2 CASSQGGGNQPQHF
TRBJ2-5 TRBV15 CATSRERWEETQYF
TRBJ1-5 TRBV19 CASSTGSVSNQPQHF
TRBJ2-7 TRBV5-1 CASSLNTPSYEQYF
TRBJ2-2 TRBV7-9 CASRGTGEGGELFF
TRBJ1-2 TRBV20-1 CSARGGQGYGYTF
TRBJ1-5 TRBV27 CASSPHPERGNQPQHF
TRBJ2-7 TRBV6-5 CASRADREYSYEQYF
TRBJ2-1 TRBV9 CASSVSPAGNEQFF
TRBJ1-1 TRBV27 CASSFSSVGVEAFF
TRBJ2-3 TRBV28 CASSPTSGADTQYF
TRBJ2-6 TRBV6-6 CASSLGTGTSGANVLTF
TRBJ1-1 TRBV9 CASSNGFMNTEAFF
TRBJ2-1 TRBV7-9 CASSSDFDQQFF
TRBJ2-1 TRBV7-2 CASSLESGVKSNEQFF
TRBJ2-7 TRBV11-2 CASSFGASGTYEQYF